These 24 T cell receptor beta chains came from one sample sequenced in a study of blood T cell repertoires in COVID-19. Repertoires were generated with immunoSEQ multiplex PCR, while TCRdb's copy carries only in-frame clones and drops some. The table lists 200,000 to 250,000 clones, about 83% of them singletons. The sequencing input was PBMCs or T cells enriched from blood (not recorded which). All receptors derive from a woman between 45 and 65 years old who had recovered from COVID-19.

This chain uses TRBV18 with TRBJ1-1; 8 nucleotides align to TRBD1. V was pared by 2 bases and J by 6 bases, with 2 bases of the junction left unmatched. CDR3 size: 13 residues. Germline-derived CDR1 and CDR2 are KGHSH and LQKENI. The CDR3: CASSPEQGAEAFF. The DNA for the CDR3 is TGTGCCAGCTCACCAGAACAGGGGGCTGAAGCTTTCTTT.

The chain employs TRBV9 and TRBJ1-3; tentatively, D is TRBD1 (5 bases). The CDR3 sequence is 16 residues long. Germline assignment: CDR1 SGDLS and CDR2 YYNGEE. The V end lost 0 bases, the J end lost 4 bases, and 14 bases lay between the germline ends. The CDR3: CASSVEGLLRGNTIYF. CDR3 DNA sequence: TGTGCCAGCAGCGTAGAGGGACTCTTGCGGGGAAACACCATATATTTT. Full variable domain (missing parts from reference TRBV9 and TRBJ1-3): DSGVTQTPKHLITATGQRVTLRCSPRSGDLSVYWYQQSLDQGLQFLIQYYNGEERAKGNILERFSAQQFPDLHSELNLSSLELGDSALYFCASSVEGLLRGNTIYFGEGSWLTVV.

CDR3 amino acids: CASSYWDRGDETQYF. The CDR3 nucleotides are TGTGCCAGCAGCTACTGGGACAGGGGAGACGAGACCCAGTACTTC. The chain links TRBV7-2 to TRBJ2-5; 10 bases fit TRBD1. From germline, CDR1 is SGHTA and CDR2 FQGNSA. The CDR3 contains 15 residues. Losses at the gene ends were 4 bases for V and 5 bases for J; bases not matched to a gene: 7. The full variable domain, completed using reference TRBV7-2 and TRBJ2-5, is GAGVSQSPSNKVTEKGKDVELRCDPISGHTALYWYRQSLGQGLEFLIYFQGNSAPDKSGLPSDRFSAERTGGSVSTLTIQRTQQEDSAVYLCASSYWDRGDETQYFGPGTRLLVL.

V and J are TRBV7-8 and TRBJ2-7; TRBD2 matches at 7 bases. Germline CDR1 SGHVS, CDR2 FQNEAQ. The CDR3 length is 15 residues. Trimming cost V 4 bases and J 3 bases; bases outside gene matches: 9. The CDR3 protein is CASSSGTTRFYEQYF. The CDR3 DNA reads as TGTGCCAGCAGCTCCGGGACTACAAGATTCTACGAGCAGTACTTC.

The chain couples TRBV4-3 to TRBJ2-7, with 7 bases matching TRBD2. The germline gives CDR1 LGHNA, CDR2 YSLEER. There are 14 residues in the CDR3. The J segment lost 3 bases and the V segment lost 5 bases, leaving 7 bases of the junction unmatched. The CDR3 region is CASSASGGFYEQYF. CDR3 nucleotides: TGCGCCAGCAGCGCTAGCGGAGGTTTCTACGAGCAGTACTTC.

The CDR3 region is CASSPTGTGGQPQHF. The CDR3 DNA reads as TGTGCCAGCTCTCCCACCGGGACAGGGGGCCAGCCCCAGCATTTT. This chain uses TRBV18 with TRBJ1-5; 12 bases fit TRBD1. The CDR3 is made up of 15 amino acids. Germline CDR1 and CDR2: KGHSH and LQKENI. Unmatched junction bases numbered 7, after V lost 6 bases and J lost 7 bases.

This clone was recorded once. The chain links TRBV7-9 to TRBJ2-5; TRBD1 matches at 7 bases. V lost 5 bases, J lost 7 bases, and 7 bases stayed unmatched. This CDR3 comprises 13 residues. Germline V gene data show CDR1 as SEHNR and CDR2 as FQNEAQ (reference sequence). CDR3 sequence (DNA): TGTGCCAGCAGCCGGGACAGTGGCTGGACCCAGTACTTC. This gives the protein CASSRDSGWTQYF.

The rearrangement uses TRBV5-4 and TRBJ2-5, with 8 bases aligning to TRBD1. V gave up 5 bases and J gave up 0 bases; unmatched junction bases: 3. The CDR3 has 14 residues. Per the germline V gene, CDR1 is SGHNT and CDR2 is YYREEE (reference sequence). CDR3 region: CASRRDRYQETQYF. The CDR3 bases are TGTGCCAGCAGACGGGACAGGTACCAAGAGACCCAGTACTTC. The variable domain in full, with the rest retrieved from reference TRBV5-4 and TRBJ2-5, is ETGVTQSPTHLIKTRGQQVTLRCSSQSGHNTVSWYQQALGQGPQFIFQYYREEENGRGNFPPRFSGLQFPNYSSELNVNALELDDSALYLCASRRDRYQETQYFGPGTRLLVL.

This clone was counted a few times. CDR3 residues: CASSESSYNEQFF. DNA for the CDR3: TGTGCCAGCAGTGAGAGCTCCTACAATGAGCAGTTCTTC. V is TRBV6-4 and J is TRBJ2-1; D is unresolved. V gave up 3 bases and J gave up 0 bases, with 3 bases separating them. The length of the CDR3 is 13 residues. Per the germline V gene, CDR1 is MRHNA and CDR2 is SNTAGT.

The chain is built from TRBV2 and TRBJ2-1, with 11 bases aligning to TRBD2. J gave up 9 bases and V 2 bases, and 6 bases lay outside the gene matches. There are 15 residues in the CDR3. Germline lookup yields CDR1 SNHLY and CDR2 FYNNEI. The DNA of the CDR3 is TGTGCCAGCAGTGAACTAGCGGGAGGTTTAGGTGAGCAGTTCTTC. It yields the protein CASSELAGGLGEQFF.

The chain employs TRBV12-3 or TRBV12-4 and TRBJ1-2; the D gene is possibly TRBD1 (5 bases). V was pared by 6 bases and J by 4 bases, with 12 bases between. CDR3 length: 13 amino acids. The CDR3 nucleotides are TGTGCCAGCAGGGGTGGGGGGACCTATGGCTACACCTTC. It translates to CASRGGGTYGYTF.

This chain joins TRBV25-1 and TRBJ2-7, with 7 bases that match TRBD1. CDR1 is MGHDK and CDR2 is SYGVNS in the germline V gene. CDR3 length: 14 residues. Trimming removed 4 bases from V and 2 bases from J; junction bases left unmatched: 5. The CDR3 loop reads CASSAGTVPYEQYF. Written as DNA, the CDR3 is TGTGCCAGCAGTGCCGGGACAGTCCCCTACGAGCAGTACTTC.

The chain employs TRBV6-5 and TRBJ1-5; 10 bases map to TRBD1. The V gene end was trimmed by 6 bases and the J gene end by 6 bases; junction bases not matched to a gene: 8. The length of the CDR3 is 15 residues. CDR1 and CDR2 from the germline V gene are MNHEY and SVGAGI. This chain's CDR3 is CASRPGTGALQPQHF. DNA of the CDR3: TGTGCCAGCAGACCCGGGACAGGGGCGCTTCAGCCCCAGCATTTT.

The chain combines TRBV6-5 with TRBJ2-7; 9 nucleotides match TRBD1. V dropped 6 bases and J dropped 5; count of bases not matched to a gene: 11. The germline V gene has CDR1 MNHEY and CDR2 SVGAGI. The CDR3 is 15 residues long. CDR3 region: CASSQRGQGAHEQYF. The CDR3 nucleotides are TGTGCCAGCAGCCAAAGGGGACAGGGAGCCCACGAGCAGTACTTC.

J is TRBJ2-1 and V is TRBV27; TRBD2 matches 14 bases. This CDR3 spans 16 amino acids. Per the germline V gene, CDR1 is MNHEY and CDR2 is SMNVEV (reference sequence). V lost 6 bases, J lost 8 bases, and 9 bases stayed unmatched. The CDR3 DNA reads as TGTGCCAGCAGGGGGGGCCCGGGACTAGCGGGGGATGAGCAGTTCTTC. Translated: CASRGGPGLAGDEQFF.

This clone appeared once. This chain connects TRBV28 to TRBJ1-1; D not resolved. V lost 8 bases to trimming and J lost 1 base, with 14 bases between them. The CDR3 covers 14 residues. Germline CDR1 MDHEN, CDR2 SYDVKM. This chain's CDR3 is CASGHSLTNTEAFF. The DNA for the CDR3 is TGTGCCAGCGGGCACAGCTTAACGAACACTGAAGCTTTCTTT.

V and J are TRBV6-5 and TRBJ1-1, with 7 bases lining up with TRBD1. The junction had 4 bases not matched to a gene; V was cut back by 5 bases and J by 1 base. The CDR3 is 14 amino acids. CDR1 is MNHEY and CDR2 is SVGAGI in the germline V gene. The CDR3 coding sequence is TGTGCCAGCAGTATGGGACAGACGAACACTGAAGCTTTCTTT. This translates into CASSMGQTNTEAFF.

The chain recombines TRBV6-5 with TRBJ2-4; possibly TRBD1 for D (6 bases). CDR1 and CDR2 from the germline V gene are MNHEY and SVGAGI. This CDR3 contains 13 residues. V lost 10 bases and J 6 bases, leaving 16 bases between the germline ends. In DNA form, the CDR3 reads TGTGCCACCAGACAGGCCGCCGGAAACATTCAGTACTTC. The encoded protein is CATRQAAGNIQYF.

The chain combines TRBV29-1 with TRBJ2-7, with D perhaps matching TRBD2 (5 bases). The CDR3 totals 14 residues. V lost 7 bases, J lost 1 base, and 17 bases lay in between. The V gene's germline CDR1 is SQVTM and CDR2 ANQGSEA. The CDR3 DNA sequence: TGCAGCGCTTTGGTGGACCGAGGGTCCTACGAGCAGTACTTC. Amino acid sequence: CSALVDRGSYEQYF.

The chain has TRBV11-2 and TRBJ1-5, with a tentative D call TRBD1 (5 bases). Trimming took off 1 base at V and 4 bases at J, with 11 bases between the two ends. This CDR3 comprises 15 residues. The germline V gene encodes CDR1 SGHAT and CDR2 FQNNGV. Here the CDR3 reads CASSLVSGVNQPQHF. The CDR3 DNA reads as TGTGCCAGCAGCTTAGTATCGGGGGTGAATCAGCCCCAGCATTTT. The full variable domain, with the rest looked up from reference TRBV11-2 and TRBJ1-5, is EAGVAQSPRYKIIEKRQSVAFWCNPISGHATLYWYQQILGQGPKLLIQFQNNGVVDDSQLPKDRFSAERLKGVDSTLKIQPAKLEDSAVYLCASSLVSGVNQPQHFGDGTRLSIL.

About this clone itself: The sample holds other DNA sequences that translate to the same CDR3. The J gene is TRBJ1-2, the V gene TRBV18; possibly TRBD1 for D (6 bases). Between the trimmed V and J ends, which lost 2 bases and 4 bases, there was a span of 8 bases. The CDR3 spans 13 residues. The germline gives CDR1 KGHSH, CDR2 LQKENI. CDR3 amino acids: CASSPDRSYGYTF. The CDR3 coding sequence is TGTGCCAGCTCACCAGACAGGAGCTATGGCTACACCTTC.

J is TRBJ2-5 and V is TRBV5-1; 10 bases line up with TRBD2. V lost 2 bases to trimming and J lost 5 bases; unmatched junction nucleotides: 6. Germline V gives CDR1 SGHRS, CDR2 YFSETQ. The CDR3 consists of 15 residues. Here the CDR3 reads CASSLAGGPWETQYF. The CDR3 DNA sequence: TGCGCCAGCAGCTTAGCGGGGGGGCCATGGGAGACCCAGTACTTC. The whole variable domain, remainder taken from reference TRBV5-1 and TRBJ2-5, is KAGVTQTPRYLIKTRGQQVTLSCSPISGHRSVSWYQQTPGQGLQFLFEYFSETQRNKGNFPGRFSGRQFSNSRSEMNVSTLELGDSALYLCASSLAGGPWETQYFGPGTRLLVL.

The chain has TRBV29-1 and TRBJ1-1, with D maybe TRBD1 (5 bases). Per the germline V gene, CDR1 is SQVTM and CDR2 is ANQGSEA. Between the trimmed V and J ends, which lost 7 bases and 0 bases, there was a span of 9 bases. CDR3 length: 12 amino acids. CDR3 region: CSARQMNTEAFF. The CDR3 DNA follows: TGCAGCGCTCGACAGATGAACACTGAAGCTTTCTTT.

This clone was recorded once. This rearrangement joins TRBV9 to TRBJ1-5; D gene uncertain. In germline, CDR1 is SGDLS, CDR2 YYNGEE. V was shortened by 7 bases and J by 4 bases, with 12 bases between the two germline ends. This CDR3 is 13 amino acids long. The DNA of the CDR3 is TGTGCCAGCGGTCGGTCACCGAATCAGCCCCAGCATTTT. This encodes CASGRSPNQPQHF.